The next 22 T cell receptor beta chains were all read from a single sample in a study of response to subunit inactivated influenza vaccine (dated by TCRdb to the late 2010s). Library prep was done by RT-PCR. The instrument given in TCRdb is Illumina HiSeq 2500. TCRdb passed the public sequencing reads through fastp at Q25 and MiXCR, retaining productive beta sequences. Here each entry gathers all rows of one CDR3 protein and keeps the most common genes and DNA. The sample includes 700,000 to 800,000 distinct CDR3 sequences, with under 20% observed a single time. The leading ten clones occupy 11% of the sample. Sequencing used PBMCs from blood, obtained approximately 5 days after vaccination. These TCRs come from a man in his fifties or sixties who received an inactivated influenza vaccine. Donor details come from another sample of the same person, matched by shared clones.

This clonotype turned up a few times. The V call is TRBV29-1, the J call TRBJ1-4; D gene unclear. Between the trimmed V and J ends, which lost 1 base and 5 bases, there was a span of 8 bases. Germline assignment: CDR1 SQVTM and CDR2 ANQGSEA. The CDR3 spans 13 residues. The chain's CDR3 is CSVEVGINEKLFF. CDR3 DNA sequence: TGCAGCGTTGAAGTGGGAATAAATGAAAAACTGTTTTTT. The complete variable domain, with remaining parts taken from reference TRBV29-1 and TRBJ1-4, reads SAVISQKPSRDICQRGTSLTIQCQVDSQVTMMFWYRQQPGQSLTLIATANQGSEATYESGFVIDKFPISRPNLTFSTLTVSNMSPEDSSIYLCSVEVGINEKLFFGSGTQLSVL.

The chain couples TRBV28 to TRBJ2-2; D is possibly TRBD1 (5 bases). The CDR3 has 15 residues. V lost 6 bases and J 5 bases, leaving 16 bases between the germline ends. Germline CDR1 MDHEN, CDR2 SYDVKM. As DNA, the CDR3 is TGTGCCAGCAGCAAACCGTCAGGGATTACCGGGGAGCTGTTTTTT. It is translated as CASSKPSGITGELFF. Combining the CDR3 with reference TRBV28 and TRBJ2-2 gives the whole variable domain DVKVTQSSRYLVKRTGEKVFLECVQDMDHENMFWYRQDPGLGLRLIYFSYDVKMKEKGDIPEGYSVSREKKERFSLILESASTNQTSMYLCASSKPSGITGELFFGEGSRLTVL.

The J gene is TRBJ2-7, the V gene TRBV11-2; no reliable D call. The germline gives CDR1 SGHAT, CDR2 FQNNGV. V lost 1 base and J lost 0, with 13 bases in between. This CDR3 has 16 residues. This chain's CDR3 is CASSLAHGLSSYEQYF. The CDR3 DNA reads as TGTGCCAGCAGCTTAGCTCACGGGCTTAGCTCCTACGAGCAGTACTTC.

This clonotype was seen only a few times. The CDR3 loop is CASSLSIAQETQYF. CDR3 coding DNA: TGTGCCAGCAGCTTATCGATAGCACAAGAGACCCAGTACTTC. The gene calls are TRBV7-9 and TRBJ2-5; no clear D gene. Trimming removed 2 bases at V and 2 bases at J, with 9 bases between. Germline V lookup: CDR1 SEHNR, CDR2 FQNEAQ (reference sequence). The CDR3 length is 14 residues. Full variable domain (outside the CDR3, taken from reference TRBV7-9 and TRBJ2-5): DTGVSQNPRHKITKRGQNVTFRCDPISEHNRLYWYRQTLGQGPEFLTYFQNEAQLEKSRLLSDRFSAERPKGSFSTLEIQRTEQGDSAMYLCASSLSIAQETQYFGPGTRLLVL.

The sample holds a few counts of this clonotype. The genes are TRBV18 and TRBJ1-5; D gene uncertain. Trimming removed 4 bases at V and 7 bases at J, with 11 bases between. CDR3 size: 13 residues. Germline V gene sequence: CDR1 KGHSH, CDR2 LQKENI. In DNA form, the CDR3 reads TGTGCCAGCTCACTAGAGAACGGACAGCCCCAGCATTTT. It translates to CASSLENGQPQHF.

CDR3 region: CASSPRDMMNTEAFF. The CDR3 DNA follows: TGTGCCAGCTCACCTCGCGACATGATGAACACTGAAGCTTTCTTT. This sequence joins TRBV18 and TRBJ1-1, with D unresolved. The CDR3 runs 15 residues. Germline CDR1 is KGHSH and CDR2 is LQKENI. With 3 bases removed from V and 0 bases from J, the gap between germline ends came to 11 bases. The full variable domain, its missing parts supplied by reference TRBV18 and TRBJ1-1, is NAGVMQNPRHLVRRRGQEARLRCSPMKGHSHVYWYRQLPEEGLKFMVYLQKENIIDESGMPKERFSAEFPKEGPSILRIQQVVRGDSAAYFCASSPRDMMNTEAFFGQGTRLTVV.

This clonotype occurred many times. J is TRBJ2-1 and V is TRBV4-3; TRBD2 aligns across 7 bases. CDR3 length: 13 residues. The V gene end was trimmed by 4 bases and the J gene end by 5 bases; junction bases not matched to a gene: 2. CDR1 and CDR2 from the germline V gene are LGHNA and YSLEER. The CDR3 spells CASSLRGNNEQFF. CDR3 DNA sequence: TGCGCCAGCAGCCTGCGGGGGAACAATGAGCAGTTCTTC.

This clonotype showed up many times. The CDR3 DNA sequence: TGTGCCAGCAGCAGACAGGGGGCTGGTCTCTACAATGAGCAGTTCTTC. Protein sequence: CASSRQGAGLYNEQFF. V gene TRBV6-2 or TRBV6-3 combines with J gene TRBJ2-1; 10 bases line up with TRBD1. CDR3 length: 16 residues. V shed 6 bases and J 3 bases; nucleotides not matched to a gene: 8. Per the germline V gene, CDR1 is MNHEY and CDR2 is SVGEGT.

The gene calls are TRBV15 and TRBJ2-7; either TRBD1 or TRBD2 may supply D (5 bases each). Germline V lookup: CDR1 LNHNV, CDR2 YYDKDF (reference sequence). Trimming removed 0 bases at V and 9 bases at J, with 18 bases between. The CDR3 totals 15 residues. The CDR3 reads CATSRDWDGSYWQYF. CDR3 DNA: TGTGCCACCAGCAGAGATTGGGACGGCTCCTACTGGCAGTACTTC.

The chain joins TRBV10-2 to TRBJ2-7; D unclear. CDR1 WSHSY and CDR2 SAAADI come from the germline V gene. The CDR3 totals 15 residues. The V gene lost 4 bases and the J gene lost 1 base, with 14 bases spanning the gap. CDR3 region: CASSVLGFTSYEQYF. As DNA, the CDR3 is TGCGCCAGCAGTGTGCTGGGGTTTACATCCTACGAGCAGTACTTC.

This clonotype showed up just a few times. CDR3 sequence (DNA): TGTGCCAGCAGAGAGGGGGCGATAGGGTTGGAGACCCAGTACTTC. This gives the protein CASREGAIGLETQYF. The rearrangement uses TRBV12-3 or TRBV12-4 and TRBJ2-5, with 7 bases matching TRBD1. With V trimmed by 6 bases and J by 5 bases, 12 bases remained unmatched. This CDR3 comprises 15 residues.

This chain joins TRBV4-3 and TRBJ2-5; 8 nucleotides agree with TRBD1. The CDR3 is 14 amino acids. The germline gives CDR1 LGHNA, CDR2 YSLEER. The V gene end was trimmed by 3 bases and the J gene end by 5 bases; junction bases not matched to a gene: 5. CDR3: CASSQQGARETQYF. Here the CDR3 DNA reads TGCGCCAGCAGCCAGCAGGGGGCGCGGGAGACCCAGTACTTC.

This CDR3 is CASSPGLVSYNEQFF. CDR3 DNA: TGTGCCAGCAGTCCCGGACTAGTATCCTACAATGAGCAGTTCTTC. The gene calls are TRBV12-3 or TRBV12-4 and TRBJ2-1, with 7 positions matching TRBD2. The CDR3 extends over 15 amino acids. Trimming at V came to 5 bases and at J to 1 base, leaving 5 bases not matched to a gene.

The rearrangement joins TRBV29-1 to TRBJ2-7; 14 nucleotides match TRBD2. The CDR3 runs to 15 residues. The germline V gene encodes CDR1 SQVTM and CDR2 ANQGSEA. J gave up 4 bases and V 4 bases, and 6 bases lay outside the gene matches. The DNA of the CDR3 is TGCAGCGTTGCTCGCAGACTAGCGGGAGGGTACGAGCAGTACTTC. It is translated as CSVARRLAGGYEQYF.

The chain combines TRBV28 with TRBJ2-5, with TRBD2 matching over 7 bases. Germline loops: CDR1 MDHEN, CDR2 SYDVKM. The CDR3 is 15 residues long. The V segment lost 5 bases and the J segment 5 bases; nucleotides outside the gene matches: 11. The CDR3 region is CASSTASGIRETQYF. The CDR3 coding sequence is TGTGCCAGCAGTACCGCTAGCGGTATCAGGGAGACCCAGTACTTC. Together with reference TRBV28 and TRBJ2-5, the CDR3 gives the full variable domain: DVKVTQSSRYLVKRTGEKVFLECVQDMDHENMFWYRQDPGLGLRLIYFSYDVKMKEKGDIPEGYSVSREKKERFSLILESASTNQTSMYLCASSTASGIRETQYFGPGTRLLVL.

The V and J genes are TRBV12-3 or TRBV12-4 and TRBJ1-2, with 8 positions matching TRBD1. With 6 bases clipped from V and 6 bases from J, the junction kept 12 bases outside the gene matches. The CDR3 length is 15 residues. CDR3 sequence reads: CASSPSPATGDGYTF. CDR3 nucleotides: TGTGCCAGCAGCCCTAGTCCCGCGACAGGGGATGGCTACACCTTC.

The V and J genes are TRBV20-1 and TRBJ2-1; 11 bases align to TRBD2. The ends lost 4 bases at V and 6 bases at J; junction bases unmatched: 8. The CDR3 runs 15 residues. The germline V gene has CDR1 DFQATT and CDR2 SNEGSKA (reference sequence). The CDR3 region has the DNA TGCAGTGCTACACCGCTAGCGGGGGGTTTCAATGAGCAGTTCTTC. Translating gives CSATPLAGGFNEQFF.

In this sample, this clonotype turned up many times. CDR3 sequence: CSVAGLAGAGANVLTF. DNA for the CDR3: TGCAGCGTGGCGGGACTAGCGGGGGCCGGGGCCAACGTCCTGACTTTC. The chain employs TRBV29-1 and TRBJ2-6; 14 bases are shared with TRBD2. This CDR3 contains 16 residues. Germline trimming cut 6 bases from V and 4 bases from J; bases unmatched to any gene: 5. Germline V CDR1 and CDR2: SQVTM, ANQGSEA.

This clonotype occurred many times. This rearrangement joins TRBV18 to TRBJ2-7; the match to TRBD2 covers 10 bases. Trimming at V came to 3 bases and at J to 3 bases, leaving 2 bases not matched to a gene. This CDR3 has 14 amino acids. The germline gives CDR1 KGHSH, CDR2 LQKENI. The DNA for the CDR3 is TGTGCCAGCTCACCGTCTAGCGGGAGCTACGAGCAGTACTTC. This gives the protein CASSPSSGSYEQYF.

The chain is built from TRBV14 and TRBJ2-5; the D is unclear. This CDR3 is 12 amino acids long. V lost 4 bases and J 5 bases, leaving 8 bases between the germline ends. Per the germline V gene, CDR1 is SGHDN and CDR2 is FVKESK. CDR3 protein: CASSRQVETQYF. The CDR3 region has the DNA TGTGCCAGCAGCCGCCAGGTGGAGACCCAGTACTTC.

The V and J genes are TRBV4-2 and TRBJ1-5, with D hard to call. Trimming left V 0 bases short and J 7 bases short, with 16 bases between. This CDR3 comprises 16 residues. Looked up from germline, CDR1 is LGHNA and CDR2 is YNFKEQ. The CDR3 DNA reads as TGTGCCAGCAGCCAAGAAGTGTCCGCGGTTATACAGCCCCAGCATTTT. This codes for CASSQEVSAVIQPQHF.

The chain couples TRBV7-9 to TRBJ2-4; a weak D match, TRBD1 (6 bases). Germline-derived CDR1 and CDR2 are SEHNR and FQNEAQ (reference sequence). Trimming removed 5 bases from V and 0 bases from J, with 14 bases in between. The CDR3 has 16 residues. CDR3 coding DNA: TGTGCCAGCAGCACCGCGAGGGACAAAGCCAAAAACATTCAGTACTTC. It is translated as CASSTARDKAKNIQYF.